This record covers a single TCR beta chain. Its matching antigen is unknown. Researchers ran the PCR with 60 Vbeta and 13 Jbeta primers. Sequenced by immunoSEQ multiplex PCR; TCRdb stores in-frame clones only, minus some. Of 95,000 to 150,000 clones in the sample, over 60% were seen once. Unmatched junction bases numbered 11, after V lost 6 bases and J lost 7 bases. This CDR3 region has 14 residues. CDR1 is SGHRS, CDR2 YFSETQ, per germline. The source of the sample is a study of cytomegalovirus exposure and HLA in healthy donors. Study background: Findings of an earlier analysis included 117 million unique TCR beta sequences from roughly 200 million T cells.

Study-level results: Several top significant clusters appeared, in a later analysis, to be linked to common viral pathogens.

The receptor was derived from a man aged 55 to 70 in good health and CMV-seropositive. The J gene is TRBJ2-7, the V gene TRBV5-1; 9 bases line up with TRBD2. Sequencing used PBMCs. The CDR3 region has the DNA TGCGCCAGCATGGGAGGCGGCAGCGGGGGGGAGCAGTACTTC. This encodes CASMGGGSGGEQYF. Variable domain in full (rest from reference TRBV5-1 and TRBJ2-7): KAGVTQTPRYLIKTRGQQVTLSCSPISGHRSVSWYQQTPGQGLQFLFEYFSETQRNKGNFPGRFSGRQFSNSRSEMNVSTLELGDSALYLCASMGGGSGGEQYFGPGTRLTVT.